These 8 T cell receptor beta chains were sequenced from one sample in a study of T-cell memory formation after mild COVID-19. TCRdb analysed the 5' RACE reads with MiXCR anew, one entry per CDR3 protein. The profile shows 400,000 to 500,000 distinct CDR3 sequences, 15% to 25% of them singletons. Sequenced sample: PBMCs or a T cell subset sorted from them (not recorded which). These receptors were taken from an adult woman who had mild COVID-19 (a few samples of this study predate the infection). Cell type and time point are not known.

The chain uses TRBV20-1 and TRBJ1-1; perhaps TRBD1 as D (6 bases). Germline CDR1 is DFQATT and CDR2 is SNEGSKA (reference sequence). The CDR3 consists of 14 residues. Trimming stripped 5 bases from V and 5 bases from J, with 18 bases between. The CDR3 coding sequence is TGCAGTGCTGTCGGTAGGGGGATGGGGACTGAAGCTTTCTTT. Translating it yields CSAVGRGMGTEAFF.

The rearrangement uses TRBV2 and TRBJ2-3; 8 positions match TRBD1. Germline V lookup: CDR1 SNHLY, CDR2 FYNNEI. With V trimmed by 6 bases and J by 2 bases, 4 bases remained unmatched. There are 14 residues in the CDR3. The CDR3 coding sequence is TGTGCCAGCAGAGAGGACAGGGCCACAGATACGCAGTATTTT. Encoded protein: CASREDRATDTQYF.

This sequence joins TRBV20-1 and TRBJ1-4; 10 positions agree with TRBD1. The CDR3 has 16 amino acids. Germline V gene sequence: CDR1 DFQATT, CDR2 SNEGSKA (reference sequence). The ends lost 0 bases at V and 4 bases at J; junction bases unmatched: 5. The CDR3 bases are TGCAGTGCTAGAGATGGACAGGGGGGCAGTAATGAAAAACTGTTTTTT. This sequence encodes CSARDGQGGSNEKLFF.

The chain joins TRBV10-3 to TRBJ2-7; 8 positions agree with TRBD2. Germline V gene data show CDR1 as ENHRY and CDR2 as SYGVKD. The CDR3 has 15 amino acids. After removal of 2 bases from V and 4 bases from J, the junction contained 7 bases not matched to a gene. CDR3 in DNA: TGTGCCATCAGTGAGGCGGGGGGAATAATGTACGAGCAGTACTTC. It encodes CAISEAGGIMYEQYF.

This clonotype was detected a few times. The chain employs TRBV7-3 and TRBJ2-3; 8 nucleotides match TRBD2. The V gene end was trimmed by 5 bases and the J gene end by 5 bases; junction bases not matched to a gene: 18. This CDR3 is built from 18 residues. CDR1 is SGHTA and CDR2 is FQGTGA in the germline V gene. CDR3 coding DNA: TGTGCCAGCAGCCAAACCGGTATAGACGGGGGGGCGGAAGATACGCAGTATTTT. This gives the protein CASSQTGIDGGAEDTQYF.

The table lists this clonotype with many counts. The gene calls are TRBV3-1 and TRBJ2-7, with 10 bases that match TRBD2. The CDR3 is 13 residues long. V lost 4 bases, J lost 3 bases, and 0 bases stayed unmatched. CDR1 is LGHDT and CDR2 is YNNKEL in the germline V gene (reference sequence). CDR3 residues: CASSRTSGYEQYF. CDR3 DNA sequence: TGTGCCAGCAGCCGGACTAGCGGCTACGAGCAGTACTTC.

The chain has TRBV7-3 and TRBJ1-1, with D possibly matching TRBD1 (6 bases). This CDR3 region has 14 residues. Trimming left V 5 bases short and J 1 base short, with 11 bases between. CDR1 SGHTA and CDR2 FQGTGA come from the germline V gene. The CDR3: CASSPGAANTEAFF. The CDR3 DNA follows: TGTGCCAGCAGCCCAGGGGCCGCGAACACTGAAGCTTTCTTT.

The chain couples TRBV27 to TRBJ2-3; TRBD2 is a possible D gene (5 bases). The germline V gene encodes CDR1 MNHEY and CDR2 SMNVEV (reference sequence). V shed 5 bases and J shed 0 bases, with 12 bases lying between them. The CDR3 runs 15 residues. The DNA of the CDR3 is TGTGCCAGCAGTAACGAGAGGGCCAGCACAGATACGCAGTATTTT. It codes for CASSNERASTDTQYF.